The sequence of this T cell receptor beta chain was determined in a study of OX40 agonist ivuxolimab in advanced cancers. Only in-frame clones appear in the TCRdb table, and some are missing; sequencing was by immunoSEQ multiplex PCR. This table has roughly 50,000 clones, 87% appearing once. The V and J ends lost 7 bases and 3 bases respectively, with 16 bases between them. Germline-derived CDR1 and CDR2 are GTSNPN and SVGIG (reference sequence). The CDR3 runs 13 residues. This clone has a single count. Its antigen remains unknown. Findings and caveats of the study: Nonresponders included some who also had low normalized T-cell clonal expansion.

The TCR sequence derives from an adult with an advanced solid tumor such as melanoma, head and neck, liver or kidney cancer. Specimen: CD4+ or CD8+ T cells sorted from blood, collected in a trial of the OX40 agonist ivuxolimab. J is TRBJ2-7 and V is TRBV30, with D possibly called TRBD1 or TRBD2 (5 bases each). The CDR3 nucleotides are TGTGCCTCGGACAACCGAGGAGGCTACGAGCAGTACTTC. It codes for CASDNRGGYEQYF.